The rows below give T cell receptor beta chains drawn from one sample of a study of cytomegalovirus exposure and HLA in healthy donors. The repertoire was sequenced with immunoSEQ multiplex PCR; TCRdb's copy has only in-frame clones and lacks some. The data hold about 180,000 clones, with about four fifths observed a single time. The specimen sequenced was PBMCs. These receptors came from a man aged 40-50 years in good health and CMV-seronegative. The CDR3 runs from the conserved cysteine through the conserved F or W. The order of the fields is V gene, J gene, CDR3 protein.

v_gene: TRBV6-5; j_gene: TRBJ2-3; CDR3aa: CASSWADTQYF
v_gene: TRBV11-3; j_gene: TRBJ2-7; CDR3aa: CASSPRARAGNEQYF
v_gene: TRBV9; j_gene: TRBJ1-4; CDR3aa: CASSPPPATGANEKLFF
v_gene: TRBV5-1; j_gene: TRBJ1-5; CDR3aa: CASSLGAGLNQPQHF
v_gene: TRBV18; j_gene: TRBJ2-3; CDR3aa: CAGGQGPLDTQYF
v_gene: TRBV9; j_gene: TRBJ1-2; CDR3aa: CASSVGHYGYTF
v_gene: TRBV9; j_gene: TRBJ2-5; CDR3aa: CASSAGQAVSETQYF
v_gene: TRBV7-9; j_gene: TRBJ2-7; CDR3aa: CSSSLSYEQYF
v_gene: TRBV6-5; j_gene: TRBJ1-1; CDR3aa: CASSYPGAPEAFF
v_gene: TRBV6-1; j_gene: TRBJ2-1; CDR3aa: CASRENAAGRIDNNEQFF
v_gene: TRBV27; j_gene: TRBJ2-7; CDR3aa: CASSSSRGQGAYEQYF
v_gene: TRBV5-1; j_gene: TRBJ1-3; CDR3aa: CASSRVGGPSGNTIYF
v_gene: TRBV6-5; j_gene: TRBJ2-3; CDR3aa: CASSYKGDSDTQYF
v_gene: TRBV7-3; j_gene: TRBJ2-3; CDR3aa: CASSLTVSSGGSTDTQYF
v_gene: TRBV27; j_gene: TRBJ1-2; CDR3aa: CASSLTGTGDGYTF
v_gene: TRBV7-2; j_gene: TRBJ2-7; CDR3aa: CASSPGSGKTYEQYF
v_gene: TRBV5-1; j_gene: TRBJ2-5; CDR3aa: CASSLEQGKETQYF
v_gene: TRBV7-2; j_gene: TRBJ1-3; CDR3aa: CASSSETGSGNTIYF
v_gene: TRBV5-6; j_gene: TRBJ2-1; CDR3aa: CASSLYSGGLYNEQFF
v_gene: TRBV5-4; j_gene: TRBJ1-2; CDR3aa: CASSPRAGTGVGYTF
v_gene: TRBV28; j_gene: TRBJ1-3; CDR3aa: CASSPAWGGGGNTIYF
v_gene: TRBV14; j_gene: TRBJ1-4; CDR3aa: CASSLGQQFNEKLFF
v_gene: TRBV27; j_gene: TRBJ1-1; CDR3aa: CASSLRSSTEAFF
v_gene: TRBV4-2; j_gene: TRBJ1-5; CDR3aa: CASSQGGRGPQHF
v_gene: TRBV6-5; j_gene: TRBJ2-5; CDR3aa: CASSEELYQETQYF
v_gene: TRBV7-9; j_gene: TRBJ1-1; CDR3aa: CASSLGNREAFF
v_gene: TRBV2; j_gene: TRBJ1-1; CDR3aa: CASSFDRGHTEAFF
v_gene: TRBV7-9; j_gene: TRBJ2-7; CDR3aa: CASSLGGSGSGSYEQYF
v_gene: TRBV2; j_gene: TRBJ1-3; CDR3aa: CASSLQQGGGNTIYF
v_gene: TRBV2; j_gene: TRBJ2-7; CDR3aa: CASSEIYGLADYEQYF
v_gene: TRBV6-5; j_gene: TRBJ2-7; CDR3aa: CASSYQDRASYEQYF
v_gene: TRBV19; j_gene: TRBJ2-7; CDR3aa: CASSILAGGSIPQQYF
v_gene: TRBV7-2; j_gene: TRBJ2-1; CDR3aa: CASSLRSEPFF
v_gene: TRBV18; j_gene: TRBJ2-1; CDR3aa: CASSPQGGSYNEQFF
v_gene: TRBV7-3; j_gene: TRBJ2-2; CDR3aa: CASSLMSGDFELFF
v_gene: TRBV18; j_gene: TRBJ1-1; CDR3aa: CASSPLGQSEAFF